This is a list of T cell receptor beta chains from one sample in a study of T cell repertoires in cytomegalovirus infection. TCRdb reanalysed the reads using MiXCR and keeps one entry per CDR3 protein. In the table there are some 920,000 distinct CDR3 sequences, 30% to 40% of which are singletons. These receptors' antigens are unknown. The material sequenced was cultured CD8+ T cells from PBMCs, taken from culture after CMV antigen stimulation. Every receptor here comes from a human donor in good health (CMV status not recorded). Some clones in this sample may be carry-over from other donors' samples. CDR3s include the opening cysteine and the closing phenylalanine or tryptophan. Each record gives: V gene, D gene, clone size, J gene, CDR3 DNA, CDR3 protein. D genes are given only for firm matches. Not all rows give a size; the values are once, few, many and, for expanded clones, a class.

TRBV27	-	-	TRBJ1-2	TGTGCCAGCAGTTTATCCGCCGGGACCGAAGGACTCGGCTACACCTTC	CASSLSAGTEGLGYTF
TRBV7-9	-	-	TRBJ2-5	TGTGCCAGCAGCCAGACAGCGTCGGGCGTTGAGACCCAGTACTTC	CASSQTASGVETQYF
TRBV4-1	TRBD1	-	TRBJ2-7	TGCGCCAGCAGCCATATCGGACAGGGGCGACACGAGCAGTACTTC	CASSHIGQGRHEQYF
TRBV12-3/TRBV12-4	-	many	TRBJ2-1	TGTGCCAGCAGTCCGATTCCGGGGTCCCATAAAAATGAGCAGTTCTTC	CASSPIPGSHKNEQFF
TRBV27	-	many	TRBJ1-5	TGTGCCAGCAGTTGGGGCGGGGGGGCCCCTAATCAGCCCCAGCATTTT	CASSWGGGAPNQPQHF
TRBV12-3/TRBV12-4	-	few	TRBJ2-2	TGTGCCAGCAGTTTAAAGGTTAACACCGGGGAGCTGTTTTTT	CASSLKVNTGELFF
TRBV6-8	-	few	TRBJ1-4	TGTGCCAGCAGTTACTCGGGCAGGGCGGGTGAAAAACTGTTTTTT	CASSYSGRAGEKLFF
TRBV7-2	TRBD2	few	TRBJ2-1	TGTGCCAGCAGCTTATTATCGCTAGCGGCCAACAATGAGCAGTTCTTC	CASSLLSLAANNEQFF
TRBV7-2	-	many	TRBJ2-2	TGTGCCAGCAGCTTGGGACCTTACACGAACACCGGGGAGCTGTTTTTT	CASSLGPYTNTGELFF
TRBV10-3	TRBD2	-	TRBJ2-3	TGTGCCATCACCCTTAGCGGGGACGGTACGCAGTATTTT	CAITLSGDGTQYF
TRBV29-1	-	few	TRBJ1-1	TGCAGCGTTCATATGAACACTGAAGCTTTCTTT	CSVHMNTEAFF
TRBV19	TRBD2	few	TRBJ2-1	TGTGCCAGTAGTACCGGGACTAGCGGGGGATGGGATGAGCAGTTCTTC	CASSTGTSGGWDEQFF
TRBV4-1	-	few	TRBJ2-2	TGTGCCAGCAGCCAAGGACGGGGCACCGGGGAGCTGTTTTTT	CASSQGRGTGELFF
TRBV7-6	-	-	TRBJ1-1	TGTGCCAGCAGACCACAAACAGAGGGGAACACTGAAGCTTTCTTT	CASRPQTEGNTEAFF